These 29 T cell receptor beta chains originate from one sample sequenced in a study of T cell clonotyping in hematopoietic cell transplantation. Produced via immunoSEQ multiplex PCR; TCRdb's table is partial and in-frame only. The sample contains about 70,000 clones, around 94% of which appear only once. Material for sequencing was peripheral blood mononuclear cells. Source of these receptors: a man aged 50 or older in good health. Some clones in this sample may be carry-over from other donors' samples.

This clone was recorded only once. The J gene is TRBJ1-5, the V gene TRBV30; TRBD1 aligns across 7 bases. In germline, CDR1 is GTSNPN, CDR2 SVGIG (reference sequence). This CDR3 has 15 residues. V lost 3 bases, J lost 5 bases, and 10 bases stayed unmatched. The CDR3 region is CAWRPQQGSHQPQHF. CDR3 coding DNA: TGTGCCTGGAGGCCCCAACAGGGGTCTCATCAGCCCCAGCATTTT.

The V and J genes are TRBV2 and TRBJ1-2; TRBD1 aligns across 8 bases. The V gene end was trimmed by 5 bases and the J gene end by 2 bases; junction bases not matched to a gene: 7. Germline values: CDR1 SNHLY, CDR2 FYNNEI. CDR3 length: 15 residues. DNA of the CDR3: TGTGCCAGCAGTCCGTCAGGGGGCTTGAACTATGGCTACACCTTC. Its protein product is CASSPSGGLNYGYTF. The whole variable domain, filled in from reference TRBV2 and TRBJ1-2, reads EPEVTQTPSHQVTQMGQEVILRCVPISNHLYFYWYRQILGQKVEFLVSFYNNEISEKSEIFDDQFSVERPDGSNFTLKIRSTKLEDSAMYFCASSPSGGLNYGYTFGSGTRLTVV.

CDR3 DNA sequence: TGTGCCAGCAGTCTGGGACTAGCGGGATTGTACGAGCAGTACTTC. This translates into CASSLGLAGLYEQYF. V usage is TRBV6-5 and J usage is TRBJ2-7; TRBD2 aligns across 13 bases. The CDR3 totals 15 residues. The J segment lost 4 bases and the V segment lost 5 bases, leaving 5 bases of the junction unmatched. Germline lookup yields CDR1 MNHEY and CDR2 SVGAGI.

J is TRBJ2-7 and V is TRBV28, with TRBD1 identical over 10 bases. The V and J ends lost 3 bases and 4 bases, in that order; junction bases with no gene match: 6. Germline lookup yields CDR1 MDHEN and CDR2 SYDVKM. This CDR3 region has 15 residues. CDR3 sequence reads: CASSFEGTGAYEQYF. The CDR3 DNA is TGTGCCAGCAGTTTCGAGGGGACAGGGGCGTACGAGCAGTACTTC. The full variable domain, its missing parts supplied by reference TRBV28 and TRBJ2-7, is DVKVTQSSRYLVKRTGEKVFLECVQDMDHENMFWYRQDPGLGLRLIYFSYDVKMKEKGDIPEGYSVSREKKERFSLILESASTNQTSMYLCASSFEGTGAYEQYFGPGTRLTVT.

This chain's CDR3 is CASSLGDNNSPLHF. For the CDR3, the DNA is TGTGCCAGCAGTTTGGGGGACAATAATTCACCCCTCCACTTT. J is TRBJ1-6 and V is TRBV28; maybe TRBD1 (6 bases). There are 14 residues in the CDR3. Trimming removed 3 bases at V and 5 bases at J, with 8 bases between. Germline loops: CDR1 MDHEN, CDR2 SYDVKM.

The chain is built from TRBV9 and TRBJ2-2; 8 bases are a match to TRBD2. With 4 bases clipped from V and 5 bases from J, the junction kept 25 bases outside the gene matches. There are 21 residues in the CDR3. Germline V gene lookup returns CDR1 SGDLS and CDR2 YYNGEE. The CDR3 is CASSPRAGTEDYSGSTGELFF. The CDR3 nucleotides are TGTGCCAGCAGCCCGCGAGCCGGGACGGAGGACTACAGCGGGAGTACCGGGGAGCTGTTTTTT.

The chain recombines TRBV11-3 with TRBJ2-7; D gene uncertain. This CDR3 spans 14 amino acids. Per the germline V gene, CDR1 is SGHNT and CDR2 is YENEEA. Trimming took 4 bases from V and 2 from J, leaving 12 bases between them. CDR3 nucleotides: TGTGCCAGCAGCTCGGACGTCCCCCCCTACGAGCAGTACTTC. Amino acids: CASSSDVPPYEQYF.

This chain's CDR3 is CASSQDRGKPNYGYTF. The CDR3 nucleotides read TGTGCCAGCAGCCAAGATAGAGGGAAGCCTAACTATGGCTACACCTTC. The chain links TRBV14 to TRBJ1-2; D is undetermined. With 0 bases removed from V and 0 bases from J, the gap between germline ends came to 11 bases. The germline V gene has CDR1 SGHDN and CDR2 FVKESK. The CDR3 covers 16 residues.

J is TRBJ1-3 and V is TRBV6-1; D remains ambiguous. Germline V gene lookup returns CDR1 MNHNS and CDR2 SASEGT. V was pared by 3 bases and J by 2 bases, with 14 bases between. This CDR3 is built from 16 residues. CDR3 DNA sequence: TGTGCCAGCAGTGACCAGACATCAAAGCCTGGAAACACCATATATTTT. As protein: CASSDQTSKPGNTIYF.

The chain recombines TRBV5-1 with TRBJ1-1; TRBD1 aligns across 9 bases. V lost 3 bases, J lost 5 bases, and 2 bases stayed unmatched. There are 13 residues in the CDR3. Germline CDR1 SGHRS, CDR2 YFSETQ. The CDR3 is CASSWTGDTEAFF. The DNA of the CDR3 is TGCGCCAGCAGCTGGACAGGGGATACTGAAGCTTTCTTT.

The V call is TRBV7-2, the J call TRBJ2-3; D is ambiguous. This CDR3 region has 13 residues. Per germline, CDR1 SGHTA and CDR2 FQGNSA. Between the trimmed V and J ends, which lost 1 base and 4 bases, there was a span of 6 bases. This chain's CDR3 is CASSLVYADTQYF. DNA of the CDR3: TGTGCCAGCAGCTTAGTATACGCAGATACGCAGTATTTT. The variable domain in full, completed from reference TRBV7-2 and TRBJ2-3, reads GAGVSQSPSNKVTEKGKDVELRCDPISGHTALYWYRQSLGQGLEFLIYFQGNSAPDKSGLPSDRFSAERTGGSVSTLTIQRTQQEDSAVYLCASSLVYADTQYFGPGTRLTVL.

The V and J genes are TRBV28 and TRBJ2-3; 11 bases fit TRBD2. CDR1 and CDR2 from the germline V gene are MDHEN and SYDVKM. Losses at the gene ends were 5 bases for V and 7 bases for J; bases not matched to a gene: 11. This CDR3 is built from 16 residues. CDR3 in amino acids: CASSGILAGGAHTQYF. The CDR3 nucleotides read TGTGCCAGCAGTGGGATTCTAGCGGGGGGCGCACATACGCAGTATTTT.

The genes are TRBV29-1 and TRBJ2-2; 7 bases line up with TRBD1. The CDR3 covers 14 residues. V shed 6 bases and J 5 bases; nucleotides not matched to a gene: 9. Germline lookup yields CDR1 SQVTM and CDR2 ANQGSEA. The CDR3 coding sequence is TGCAGCGTAGTAACAGGGGATGGGACCGGGGAGCTGTTTTTT. Its protein is CSVVTGDGTGELFF.

This clone was observed once. The chain links TRBV5-1 to TRBJ2-7, with D hard to call. The CDR3 length is 14 residues. Between the trimmed V and J ends, which lost 2 bases and 0 bases, there was a span of 9 bases. Germline V CDR1 and CDR2: SGHRS, YFSETQ. CDR3 in amino acids: CASSFGPSSYEQYF. For the CDR3, the DNA is TGCGCCAGCAGCTTCGGGCCGAGCTCCTACGAGCAGTACTTC.

The J gene is TRBJ1-5, the V gene TRBV2; no firm D call. The CDR3 runs to 15 residues. Germline loops: CDR1 SNHLY, CDR2 FYNNEI. V lost 4 bases to trimming and J lost 2 bases, with 12 bases between them. The CDR3: CASSGERGGNQPQHF. CDR3 DNA sequence: TGTGCCAGCAGTGGGGAACGGGGTGGCAATCAGCCCCAGCATTTT.

The rearrangement links TRBV19 to TRBJ2-1; 7 bases agree with TRBD2. Germline CDR1 LNHDA, CDR2 SQIVND (reference sequence). V lost 5 bases, J lost 7 bases, and 8 bases stayed unmatched. The CDR3 has 14 residues. CDR3 loop: CASSSRTRWNEQFF. CDR3 DNA: TGTGCCAGTAGTTCCCGGACTAGGTGGAATGAGCAGTTCTTC.

V is TRBV7-9 and J is TRBJ2-7, with 8 bases identical to TRBD1. Looked up from germline, CDR1 is SEHNR and CDR2 is FQNEAQ (reference sequence). This CDR3 region has 15 residues. Trimming cost V 4 bases and J 2 bases; bases outside gene matches: 7. CDR3: CASSSQGAPTYEQYF. The CDR3 nucleotides are TGTGCCAGCAGCTCGCAGGGGGCACCAACCTACGAGCAGTACTTC.

V and J are TRBV6-5 and TRBJ1-2; 9 bases map to TRBD1. Germline V lookup: CDR1 MNHEY, CDR2 SVGAGI. V was pared by 4 bases and J by 6 bases, with 12 bases of the junction left unmatched. The CDR3 sequence is 16 residues long. DNA of the CDR3: TGTGCCAGCAGTTCCGGGACAGGGAATCCGGAGCATGGCTACACCTTC. Translation gives CASSSGTGNPEHGYTF.

This CDR3 reads CASSLTDGDEQYF. CDR3 DNA sequence: TGTGCCAGCAGCTTAACTGACGGCGACGAGCAGTACTTC. The chain links TRBV7-6 to TRBJ2-7, with D uncertain. From germline, CDR1 is SGHVS and CDR2 FNYEAQ. Trimming left V 2 bases short and J 5 bases short, with 10 bases between. The CDR3 covers 13 residues.

The CDR3 region is CSVVPHLGPTATDGYTF. CDR3 bases: TGCAGCGTTGTTCCCCACTTAGGCCCGACAGCGACGGATGGCTACACCTTC. The V and J genes are TRBV29-1 and TRBJ1-2, with D perhaps matching TRBD1 (5 bases). Per the germline V gene, CDR1 is SQVTM and CDR2 is ANQGSEA. V was pared by 4 bases and J by 6 bases, with 27 bases between. The CDR3 contains 17 residues.

This rearrangement joins TRBV6-5 to TRBJ1-3; possible D gene TRBD1, 5 bases. CDR1 is MNHEY and CDR2 is SVGAGI in the germline V gene. There are 13 residues in the CDR3. Trimming pared 10 bases from V and 4 bases from J, leaving 14 bases between. CDR3 protein: CATNRIGGNTIYF. For the CDR3, the DNA is TGTGCCACCAACAGGATTGGAGGAAACACCATATATTTT.

The chain couples TRBV7-2 to TRBJ2-1; 10 bases map to TRBD2. Germline CDR1 SGHTA, CDR2 FQGNSA. V lost 1 base and J lost 6; bases outside the gene matches: 3. CDR3 length equals 15 residues. Here the CDR3 reads CASSLGWTSGNEQFF. DNA for the CDR3: TGTGCCAGCAGCTTAGGGTGGACTAGCGGCAATGAGCAGTTCTTC.

The CDR3 region has the DNA TGTGCCAGCAGCTTAGCGGAGTACACTGAAGCTTTCTTT. This sequence encodes CASSLAEYTEAFF. The chain recombines TRBV7-8 with TRBJ1-1; D unclear. CDR1 SGHVS and CDR2 FQNEAQ come from the germline V gene. CDR3 length equals 13 residues. Trimming took 0 bases from V and 3 from J, leaving 5 bases between them.

The DNA of the CDR3 is TGTGCCAGAAAGGGCACAGGGGGCGCAGATACGCAGTATTTT. This translates into CARKGTGGADTQYF. The chain joins TRBV2 to TRBJ2-3; TRBD1 matches at 9 bases. V lost 9 bases and J lost 4; bases outside the gene matches: 8. Germline V gene data show CDR1 as SNHLY and CDR2 as FYNNEI. There are 14 residues in the CDR3.

This chain joins TRBV4-3 and TRBJ2-5; a possible D gene is TRBD2 (5 bases). Looked up from germline, CDR1 is LGHNA and CDR2 is YSLEER. V dropped 1 base and J dropped 7 bases, with 10 bases sitting between them. This CDR3 has 13 amino acids. CDR3 nucleotides: TGCGCCAGCAGCCAAGCCGGCGAGGGGACCCAGTACTTC. The encoded protein is CASSQAGEGTQYF.

The V call is TRBV7-6, the J call TRBJ2-5; D uncertain. CDR3 length: 14 residues. Between the trimmed V and J ends, which lost 2 bases and 2 bases, there was a span of 9 bases. CDR1 is SGHVS and CDR2 is FNYEAQ in the germline V gene. In DNA form, the CDR3 reads TGTGCCAGCAGCTTACTCCAAAATCAAGAGACCCAGTACTTC. This sequence encodes CASSLLQNQETQYF.

The chain combines TRBV28 with TRBJ2-7; tentative D call: TRBD1 (6 bases). The CDR3 totals 15 residues. Germline CDR1 is MDHEN and CDR2 is SYDVKM. The V gene lost 5 bases and the J gene lost 6 bases, with 20 bases spanning the gap. CDR3 nucleotide sequence: TGTGCCAGCAGTCTCCGGCAGACAGGCTTGGGCGAGCAGTACTTC. Its translation is CASSLRQTGLGEQYF.

CDR3: CASSLGLGNEQFF. DNA for the CDR3: TGTGCCAGCAGCTTGGGCCTTGGGAATGAGCAGTTCTTC. The chain combines TRBV27 with TRBJ2-1; D uncertain. The germline V gene has CDR1 MNHEY and CDR2 SMNVEV (reference sequence). CDR3 length equals 13 residues. V was cut by 6 bases and J by 7 bases, with 13 bases left in between.

This sequence joins TRBV28 and TRBJ2-1; D gene unclear. CDR3 length: 13 residues. The V gene lost 1 base and the J gene lost 10 bases, with 11 bases spanning the gap. From germline, CDR1 is MDHEN and CDR2 SYDVKM. The CDR3 loop is CASSLSDVGEQFF. The DNA for the CDR3 is TGTGCCAGCAGTTTATCCGACGTGGGGGAGCAGTTCTTC.